This T cell receptor beta chain derives from a study of PD-1 blockade in classical Hodgkin lymphoma. Study findings and constraints: Newly diagnosed patients were reported to exhibit reduced baseline TCR diversity relative to healthy donors. The authors excluded patients who started nivolumab under 1 year after ASCT.

The time point: cycle 4 day 1 (C4D1), after 5 to 7 weeks of nivolumab. Relapse after autologous stem cell transplantation occurred in every patient, and brentuximab vedotin exposure varied. Reported best responses ranged across complete response, partial response or progressive disease. With regard to this clone: Its antigen is currently unknown.

The protocol was immunoSEQ multiplex PCR, while the TCRdb copy is restricted to in-frame clones and leaves out a portion. Of around 92,000 clones detected, 83% appear once; the ten largest clones hold 17%. Germline CDR1 is ENHRY and CDR2 is SYGVKD. The V end lost 8 bases, the J end lost 1 base, and 9 bases lay between the germline ends. This CDR3 region has 12 residues. The receptor's source is a human donor with classical Hodgkin lymphoma. This rearrangement joins TRBV10-3 to TRBJ2-7; D unresolved. This sample comprised peripheral blood mononuclear cells (PBMCs), obtained before the fourth cycle of nivolumab. The CDR3 spells CAIAAGSYEQYF. In DNA form, the CDR3 reads TGTGCCATCGCCGCAGGTTCCTACGAGCAGTACTTC.